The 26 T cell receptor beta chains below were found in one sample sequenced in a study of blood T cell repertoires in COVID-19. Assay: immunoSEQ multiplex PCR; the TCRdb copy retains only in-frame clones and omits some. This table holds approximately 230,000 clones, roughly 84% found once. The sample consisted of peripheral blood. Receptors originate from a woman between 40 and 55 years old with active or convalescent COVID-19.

This chain's CDR3 is CASSYGGSNEKLFF. The CDR3 coding sequence is TGTGCCAGCAGTTACGGAGGGAGTAACGAAAAACTGTTTTTT. This chain joins TRBV6-6 and TRBJ1-4, with D unresolved. This CDR3 comprises 14 residues. V was trimmed by 2 bases and J by 8 bases, leaving 12 bases between them. Germline lookup yields CDR1 MNHNY and CDR2 SVGAGI (reference sequence).

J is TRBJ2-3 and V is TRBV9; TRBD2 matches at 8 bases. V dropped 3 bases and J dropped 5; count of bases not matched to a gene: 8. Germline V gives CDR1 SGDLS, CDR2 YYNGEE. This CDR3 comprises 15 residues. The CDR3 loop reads CASSGFGLAEDTQYF. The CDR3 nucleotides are TGTGCCAGCAGCGGCTTCGGACTAGCAGAAGATACGCAGTATTTT.

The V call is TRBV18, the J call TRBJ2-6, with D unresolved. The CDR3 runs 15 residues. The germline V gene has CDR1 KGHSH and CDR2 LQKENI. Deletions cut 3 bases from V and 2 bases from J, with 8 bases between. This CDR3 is CASSPSLAGANVLTF. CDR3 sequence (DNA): TGTGCCAGCTCACCGAGCCTGGCTGGGGCCAACGTCCTGACTTTC.

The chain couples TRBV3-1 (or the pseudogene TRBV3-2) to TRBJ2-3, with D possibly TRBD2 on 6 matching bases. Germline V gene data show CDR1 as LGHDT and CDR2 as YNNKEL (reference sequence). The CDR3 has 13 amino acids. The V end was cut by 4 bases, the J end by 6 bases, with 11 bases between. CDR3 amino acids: CASSPSGGDTQYF. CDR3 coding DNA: TGTGCCAGCAGCCCGTCTGGGGGGGATACGCAGTATTTT.

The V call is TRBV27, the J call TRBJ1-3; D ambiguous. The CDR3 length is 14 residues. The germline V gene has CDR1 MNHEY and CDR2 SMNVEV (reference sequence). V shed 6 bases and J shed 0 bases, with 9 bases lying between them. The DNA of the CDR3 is TGTGCCAGCAGCGGGGTTAGCTCTGGAAACACCATATATTTT. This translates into CASSGVSSGNTIYF.

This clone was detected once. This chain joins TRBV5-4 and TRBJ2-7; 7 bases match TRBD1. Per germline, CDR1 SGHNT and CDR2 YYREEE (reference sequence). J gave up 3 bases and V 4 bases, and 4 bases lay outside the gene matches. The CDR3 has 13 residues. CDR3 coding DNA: TGTGCCAGCAGCAGACAGGGCTTCTACGAGCAGTACTTC. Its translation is CASSRQGFYEQYF. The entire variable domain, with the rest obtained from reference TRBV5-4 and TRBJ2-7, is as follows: ETGVTQSPTHLIKTRGQQVTLRCSSQSGHNTVSWYQQALGQGPQFIFQYYREEENGRGNFPPRFSGLQFPNYSSELNVNALELDDSALYLCASSRQGFYEQYFGPGTRLTVT.

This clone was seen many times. The CDR3 loop reads CASSLETGYEQYF. The CDR3 coding sequence is TGTGCCAGCAGCTTAGAGACAGGCTACGAGCAGTACTTC. The rearrangement uses TRBV7-6 and TRBJ2-7; TRBD1 is a possible D gene (6 bases). Germline V gene data show CDR1 as SGHVS and CDR2 as FNYEAQ. The CDR3 is 13 residues long. Deletions cut 1 base from V and 3 bases from J, with 7 bases between. The complete variable domain, with remaining parts taken from reference TRBV7-6 and TRBJ2-7, reads GAGVSQSPRYKVTKRGQDVALRCDPISGHVSLYWYRQALGQGPEFLTYFNYEAQQDKSGLPNDRFSAERPEGSISTLTIQRTEQRDSAMYRCASSLETGYEQYFGPGTRLTVT.

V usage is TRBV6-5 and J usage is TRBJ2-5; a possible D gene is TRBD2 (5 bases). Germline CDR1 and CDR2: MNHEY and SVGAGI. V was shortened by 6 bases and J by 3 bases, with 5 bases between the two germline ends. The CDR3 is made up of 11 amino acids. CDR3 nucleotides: TGTGCCAGCAGCGGGAAAGAGACCCAGTACTTC. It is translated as CASSGKETQYF.

The CDR3 DNA reads TGTGCCAGTAGCAGACAGGGGATAGGGCAGCCCCAGCATTTT. Translation gives CASSRQGIGQPQHF. The chain carries TRBV19 and TRBJ1-5; 8 bases map to TRBD1. Germline trimming cut 6 bases from V and 7 bases from J; bases unmatched to any gene: 8. The CDR3 extends over 14 amino acids. In germline, CDR1 is LNHDA, CDR2 SQIVND (reference sequence).

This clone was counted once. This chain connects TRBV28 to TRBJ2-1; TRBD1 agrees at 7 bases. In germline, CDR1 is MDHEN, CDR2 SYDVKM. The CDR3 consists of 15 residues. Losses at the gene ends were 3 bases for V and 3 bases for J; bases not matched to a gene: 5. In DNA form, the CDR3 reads TGTGCCAGCAGTTTGGCAGGGGGTCGCTACAATGAGCAGTTCTTC. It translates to CASSLAGGRYNEQFF.

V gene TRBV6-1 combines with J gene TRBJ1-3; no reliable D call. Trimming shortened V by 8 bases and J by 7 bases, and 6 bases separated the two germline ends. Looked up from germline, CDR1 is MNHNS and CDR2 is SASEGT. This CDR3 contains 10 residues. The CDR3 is CASGGNTIYF. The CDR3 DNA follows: TGTGCCAGCGGCGGCAACACCATATATTTT.

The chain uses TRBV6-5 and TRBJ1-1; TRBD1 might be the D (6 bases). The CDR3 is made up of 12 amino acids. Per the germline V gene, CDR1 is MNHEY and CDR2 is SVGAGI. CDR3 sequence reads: CATGGAYTEAFF. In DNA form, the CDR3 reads TGTGCGACGGGGGGGGCTTACACTGAAGCTTTCTTT.

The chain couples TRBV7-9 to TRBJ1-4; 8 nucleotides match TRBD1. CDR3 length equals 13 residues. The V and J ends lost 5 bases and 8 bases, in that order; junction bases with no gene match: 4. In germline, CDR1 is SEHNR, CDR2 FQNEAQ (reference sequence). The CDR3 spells CASSHRTGEKLFF. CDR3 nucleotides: TGTGCCAGCAGCCACCGGACAGGGGAAAAACTGTTTTTT.

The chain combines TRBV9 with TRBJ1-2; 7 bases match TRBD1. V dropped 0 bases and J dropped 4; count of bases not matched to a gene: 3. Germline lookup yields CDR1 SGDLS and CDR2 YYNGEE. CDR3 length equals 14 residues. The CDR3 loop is CASSVATGTYGYTF. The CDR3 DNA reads TGTGCCAGCAGCGTAGCGACAGGGACCTATGGCTACACCTTC.

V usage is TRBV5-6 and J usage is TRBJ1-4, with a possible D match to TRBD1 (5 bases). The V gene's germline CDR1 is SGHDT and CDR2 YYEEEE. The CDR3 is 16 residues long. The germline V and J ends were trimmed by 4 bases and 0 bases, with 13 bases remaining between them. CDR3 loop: CASSLEPGSTNEKLFF. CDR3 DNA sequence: TGTGCCAGCAGCCTGGAGCCAGGGTCAACTAATGAAAAACTGTTTTTT.

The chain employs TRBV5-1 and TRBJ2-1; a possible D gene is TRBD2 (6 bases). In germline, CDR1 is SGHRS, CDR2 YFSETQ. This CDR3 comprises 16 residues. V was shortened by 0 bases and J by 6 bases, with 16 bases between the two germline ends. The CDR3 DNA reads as TGCGCCAGCAGCTTGGCGGGCAGGGAGGACGTCAATGAGCAGTTCTTC. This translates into CASSLAGREDVNEQFF.

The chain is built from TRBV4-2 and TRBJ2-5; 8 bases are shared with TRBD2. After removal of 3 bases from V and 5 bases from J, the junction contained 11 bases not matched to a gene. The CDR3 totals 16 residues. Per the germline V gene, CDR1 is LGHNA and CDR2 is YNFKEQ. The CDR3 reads CASSQMKAGGRETQYF. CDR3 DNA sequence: TGTGCCAGCAGCCAGATGAAGGCGGGGGGTAGGGAGACCCAGTACTTC.

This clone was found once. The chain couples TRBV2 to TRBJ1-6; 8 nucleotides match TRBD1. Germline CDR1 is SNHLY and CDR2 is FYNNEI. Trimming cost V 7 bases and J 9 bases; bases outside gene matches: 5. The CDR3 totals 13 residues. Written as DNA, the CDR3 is TGTGCCAGCATAGACAGGGGAGGTTCACCCCTCCACTTT. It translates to CASIDRGGSPLHF.

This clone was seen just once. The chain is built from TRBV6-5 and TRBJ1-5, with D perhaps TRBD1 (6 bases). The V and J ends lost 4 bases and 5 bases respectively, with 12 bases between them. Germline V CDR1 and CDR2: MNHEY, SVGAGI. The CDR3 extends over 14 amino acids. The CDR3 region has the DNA TGTGCCAGCAGTTCCCAAGGGGGGGATCAGCCCCAGCATTTT. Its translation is CASSSQGGDQPQHF.

CDR3 loop: CASRLRGGGVDTQYF. In DNA, the CDR3 is TGTGCCAGCAGGCTGCGGGGCGGGGGGGTCGATACGCAGTATTTT. The rearrangement links TRBV2 to TRBJ2-3, with 9 positions matching TRBD2. CDR3 length: 15 residues. Losses at the gene ends were 6 bases for V and 6 bases for J; bases not matched to a gene: 10. CDR1 is SNHLY and CDR2 is FYNNEI in the germline V gene.

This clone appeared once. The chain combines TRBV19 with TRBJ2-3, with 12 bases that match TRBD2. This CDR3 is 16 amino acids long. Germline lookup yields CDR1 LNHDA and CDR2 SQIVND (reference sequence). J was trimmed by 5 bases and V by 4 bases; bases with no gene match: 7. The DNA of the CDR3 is TGTGCCAGTAGTAGCGCTAGCGGGGGGGCAGGAGATACGCAGTATTTT. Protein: CASSSASGGAGDTQYF.

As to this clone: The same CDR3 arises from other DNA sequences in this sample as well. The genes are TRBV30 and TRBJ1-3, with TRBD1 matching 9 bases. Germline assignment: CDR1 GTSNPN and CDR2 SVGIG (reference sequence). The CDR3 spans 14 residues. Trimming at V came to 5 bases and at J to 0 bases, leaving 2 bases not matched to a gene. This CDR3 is CAWGTGSSGNTIYF. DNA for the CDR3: TGTGCCTGGGGGACAGGGAGCTCTGGAAACACCATATATTTT.

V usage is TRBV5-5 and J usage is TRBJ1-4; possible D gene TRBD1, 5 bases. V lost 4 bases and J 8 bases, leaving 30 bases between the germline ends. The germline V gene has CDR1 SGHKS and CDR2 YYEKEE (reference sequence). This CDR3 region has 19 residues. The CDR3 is CASSPTRTPGGRQSEKLFF. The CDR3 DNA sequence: TGTGCCAGCAGCCCCACAAGGACACCTGGAGGGAGACAGTCGGAAAAACTGTTTTTT.

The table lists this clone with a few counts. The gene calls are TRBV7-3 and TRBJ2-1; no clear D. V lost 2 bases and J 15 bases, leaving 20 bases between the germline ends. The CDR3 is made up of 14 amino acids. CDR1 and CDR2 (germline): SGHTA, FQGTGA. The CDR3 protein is CASSLDPGSESPFF. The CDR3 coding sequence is TGTGCCAGCAGCTTAGATCCTGGTTCCGAGTCGCCGTTCTTC.

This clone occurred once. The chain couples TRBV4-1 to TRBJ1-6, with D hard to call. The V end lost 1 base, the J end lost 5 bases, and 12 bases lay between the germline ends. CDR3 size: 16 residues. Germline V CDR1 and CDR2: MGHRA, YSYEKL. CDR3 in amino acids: CASSQGTMRDNSPLHF. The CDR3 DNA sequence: TGCGCCAGCAGCCAAGGGACCATGAGGGATAATTCACCCCTCCACTTT.

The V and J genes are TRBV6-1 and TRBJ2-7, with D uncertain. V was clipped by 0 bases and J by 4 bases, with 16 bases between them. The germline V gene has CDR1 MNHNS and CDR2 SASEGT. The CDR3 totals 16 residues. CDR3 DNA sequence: TGTGCCAGCAGTGAAGCAACAACCAGCGCCGGTTACGAGCAGTACTTC. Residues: CASSEATTSAGYEQYF.